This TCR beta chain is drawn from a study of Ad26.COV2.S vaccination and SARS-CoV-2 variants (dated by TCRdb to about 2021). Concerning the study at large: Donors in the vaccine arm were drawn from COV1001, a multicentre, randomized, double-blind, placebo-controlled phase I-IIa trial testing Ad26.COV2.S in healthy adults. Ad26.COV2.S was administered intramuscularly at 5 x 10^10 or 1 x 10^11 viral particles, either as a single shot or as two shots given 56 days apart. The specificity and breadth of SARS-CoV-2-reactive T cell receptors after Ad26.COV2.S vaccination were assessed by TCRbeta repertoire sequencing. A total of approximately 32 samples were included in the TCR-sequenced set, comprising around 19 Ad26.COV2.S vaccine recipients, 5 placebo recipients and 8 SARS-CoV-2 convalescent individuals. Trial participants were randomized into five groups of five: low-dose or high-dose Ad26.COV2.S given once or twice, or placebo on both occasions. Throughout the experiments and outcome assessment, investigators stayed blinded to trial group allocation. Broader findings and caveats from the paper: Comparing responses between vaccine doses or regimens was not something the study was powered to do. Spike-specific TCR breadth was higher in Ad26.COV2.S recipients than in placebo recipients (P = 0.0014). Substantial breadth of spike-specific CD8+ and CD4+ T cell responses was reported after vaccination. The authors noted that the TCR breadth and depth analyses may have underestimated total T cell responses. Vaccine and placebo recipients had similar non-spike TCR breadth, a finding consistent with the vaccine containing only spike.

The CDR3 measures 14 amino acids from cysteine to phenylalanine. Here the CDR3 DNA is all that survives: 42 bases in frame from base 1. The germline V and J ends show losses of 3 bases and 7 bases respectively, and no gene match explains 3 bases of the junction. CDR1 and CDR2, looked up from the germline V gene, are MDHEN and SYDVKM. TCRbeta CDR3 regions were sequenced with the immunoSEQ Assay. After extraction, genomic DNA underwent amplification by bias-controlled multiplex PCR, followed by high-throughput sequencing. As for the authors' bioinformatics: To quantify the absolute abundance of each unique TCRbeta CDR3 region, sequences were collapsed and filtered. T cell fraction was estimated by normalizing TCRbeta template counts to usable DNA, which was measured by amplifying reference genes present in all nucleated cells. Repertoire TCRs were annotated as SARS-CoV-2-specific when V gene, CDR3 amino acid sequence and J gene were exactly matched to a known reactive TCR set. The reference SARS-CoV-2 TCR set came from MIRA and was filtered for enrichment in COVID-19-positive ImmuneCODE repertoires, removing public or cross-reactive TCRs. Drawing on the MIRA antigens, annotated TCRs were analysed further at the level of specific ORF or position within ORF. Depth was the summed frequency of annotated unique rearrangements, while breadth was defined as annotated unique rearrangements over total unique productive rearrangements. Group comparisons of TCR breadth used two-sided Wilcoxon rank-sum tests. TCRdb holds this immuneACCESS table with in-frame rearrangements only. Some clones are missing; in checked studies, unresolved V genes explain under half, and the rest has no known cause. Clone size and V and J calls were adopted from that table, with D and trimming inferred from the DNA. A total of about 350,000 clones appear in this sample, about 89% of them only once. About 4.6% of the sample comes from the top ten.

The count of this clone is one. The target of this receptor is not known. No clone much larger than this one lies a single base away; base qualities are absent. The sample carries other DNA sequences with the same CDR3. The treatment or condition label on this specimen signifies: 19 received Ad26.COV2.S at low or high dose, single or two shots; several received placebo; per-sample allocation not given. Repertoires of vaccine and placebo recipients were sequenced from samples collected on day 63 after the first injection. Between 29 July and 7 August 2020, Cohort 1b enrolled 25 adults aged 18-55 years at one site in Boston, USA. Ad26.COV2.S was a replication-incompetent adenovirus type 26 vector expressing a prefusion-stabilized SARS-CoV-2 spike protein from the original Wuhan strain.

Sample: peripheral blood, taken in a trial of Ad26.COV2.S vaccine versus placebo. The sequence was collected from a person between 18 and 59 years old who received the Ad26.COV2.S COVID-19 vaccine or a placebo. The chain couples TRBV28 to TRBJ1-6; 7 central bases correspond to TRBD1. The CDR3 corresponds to CASSFGTVNSPLHF. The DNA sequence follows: TGTGCCAGCAGTTTCGGGACAGTGAATTCACCCCTCCACTTT.